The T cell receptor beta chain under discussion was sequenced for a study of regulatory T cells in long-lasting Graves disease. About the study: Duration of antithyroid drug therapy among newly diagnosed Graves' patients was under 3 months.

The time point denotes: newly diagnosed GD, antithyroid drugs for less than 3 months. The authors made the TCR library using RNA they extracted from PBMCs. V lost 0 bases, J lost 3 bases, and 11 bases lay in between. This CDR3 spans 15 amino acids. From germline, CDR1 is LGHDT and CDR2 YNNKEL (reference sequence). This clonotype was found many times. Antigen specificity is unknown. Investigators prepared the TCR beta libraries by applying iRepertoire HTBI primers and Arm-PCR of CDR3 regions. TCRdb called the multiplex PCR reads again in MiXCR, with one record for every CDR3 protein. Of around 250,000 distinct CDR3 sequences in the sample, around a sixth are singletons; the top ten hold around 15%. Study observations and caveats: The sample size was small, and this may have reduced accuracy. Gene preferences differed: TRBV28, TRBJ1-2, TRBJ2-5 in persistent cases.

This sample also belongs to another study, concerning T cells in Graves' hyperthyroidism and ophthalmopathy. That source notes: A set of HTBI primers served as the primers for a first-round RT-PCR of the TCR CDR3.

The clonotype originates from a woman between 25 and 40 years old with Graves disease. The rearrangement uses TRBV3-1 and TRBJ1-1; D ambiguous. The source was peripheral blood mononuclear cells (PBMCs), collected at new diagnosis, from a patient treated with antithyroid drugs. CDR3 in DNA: TGTGCCAGCAGCCAAGATTTAAGTGACTACACTGAAGCTTTCTTT. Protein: CASSQDLSDYTEAFF.